This T cell receptor beta chain was recorded in a study of blood T cells in healthy people across ages. The authors ran a second PCR of 7 to 11 cycles using a sample-barcoded 5' primer and a J-beta primer mix. Paired-end reads containing CDR3 totaled no fewer than 2.5 million for each sample. TCRdb re-called the 5' RACE reads through MiXCR, storing one row per CDR3 protein. The sample records roughly 800,000 distinct CDR3 sequences, 30% to 45% being singletons. The sample providers were healthy Caucasian people from Russia, aged about 6 to 100. The sample holds many counts of this clonotype. Input material: blood. The sequence derives from a man aged 18-30 years in good health.

CDR3 sequence: CASSVGGNQVIQYF. The DNA of the CDR3 is TGTGCCAGCAGCGTAGGTGGAAATCAGGTCATTCAGTACTTC. V gene TRBV9 combines with J gene TRBJ2-4; D call uncertain. Germline V gives CDR1 SGDLS, CDR2 YYNGEE. CDR3 length: 14 residues. Trimming shortened V by 0 bases and J by 9 bases, and 13 bases separated the two germline ends.